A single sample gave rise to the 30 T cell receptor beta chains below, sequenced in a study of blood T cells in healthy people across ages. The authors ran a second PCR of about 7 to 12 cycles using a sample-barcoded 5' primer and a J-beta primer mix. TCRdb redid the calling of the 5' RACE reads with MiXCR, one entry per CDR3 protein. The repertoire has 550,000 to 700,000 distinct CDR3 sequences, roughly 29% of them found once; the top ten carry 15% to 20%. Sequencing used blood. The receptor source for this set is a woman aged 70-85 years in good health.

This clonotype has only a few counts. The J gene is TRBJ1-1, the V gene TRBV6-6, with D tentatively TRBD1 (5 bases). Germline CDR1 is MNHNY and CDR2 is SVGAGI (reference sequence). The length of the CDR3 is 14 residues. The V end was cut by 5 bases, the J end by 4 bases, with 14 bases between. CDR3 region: CASSPQGSGTEAFF. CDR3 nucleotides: TGTGCCAGCAGTCCTCAGGGCTCGGGCACTGAAGCTTTCTTT.

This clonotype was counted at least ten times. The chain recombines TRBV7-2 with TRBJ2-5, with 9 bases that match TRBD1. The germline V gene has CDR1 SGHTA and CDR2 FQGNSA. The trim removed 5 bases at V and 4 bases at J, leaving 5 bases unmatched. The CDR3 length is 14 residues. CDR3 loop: CASSRNRGRETQYF. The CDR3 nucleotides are TGTGCCAGCAGCAGAAACAGGGGGCGAGAGACCCAGTACTTC. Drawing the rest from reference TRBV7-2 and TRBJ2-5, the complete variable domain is GAGVSQSPSNKVTEKGKDVELRCDPISGHTALYWYRQSLGQGLEFLIYFQGNSAPDKSGLPSDRFSAERTGGSVSTLTIQRTQQEDSAVYLCASSRNRGRETQYFGPGTRLLVL.

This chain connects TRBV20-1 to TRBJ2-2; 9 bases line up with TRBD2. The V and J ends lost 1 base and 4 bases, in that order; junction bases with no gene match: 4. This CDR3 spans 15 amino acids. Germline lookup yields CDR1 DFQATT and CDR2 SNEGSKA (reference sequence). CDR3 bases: TGCAGTGCTAGAGCCGCGACTAGCGGCACCGGGGAGCTGTTTTTT. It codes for CSARAATSGTGELFF.

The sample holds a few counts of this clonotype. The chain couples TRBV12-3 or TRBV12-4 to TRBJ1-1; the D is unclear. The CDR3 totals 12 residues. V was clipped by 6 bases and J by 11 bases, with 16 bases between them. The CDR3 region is CASSRTLPVAFF. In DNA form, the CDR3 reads TGTGCCAGCAGCCGTACTTTACCCGTTGCTTTCTTT.

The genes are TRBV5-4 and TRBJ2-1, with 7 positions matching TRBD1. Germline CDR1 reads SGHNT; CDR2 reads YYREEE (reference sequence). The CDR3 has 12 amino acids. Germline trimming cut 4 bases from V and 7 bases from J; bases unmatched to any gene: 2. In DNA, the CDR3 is TGTGCCAGCAGCCGGGACAGTAATGAGCAGTTCTTC. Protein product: CASSRDSNEQFF. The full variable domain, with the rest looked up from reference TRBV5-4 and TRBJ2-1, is ETGVTQSPTHLIKTRGQQVTLRCSSQSGHNTVSWYQQALGQGPQFIFQYYREEENGRGNFPPRFSGLQFPNYSSELNVNALELDDSALYLCASSRDSNEQFFGPGTRLTVL.

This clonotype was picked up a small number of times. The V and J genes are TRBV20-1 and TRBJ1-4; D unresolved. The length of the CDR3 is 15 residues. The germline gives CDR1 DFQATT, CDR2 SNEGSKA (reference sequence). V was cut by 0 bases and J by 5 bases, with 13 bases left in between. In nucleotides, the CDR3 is TGCAGTGCTAGAGATTTAGGGAAGCTAAATGAAAAACTGTTTTTT. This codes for CSARDLGKLNEKLFF.

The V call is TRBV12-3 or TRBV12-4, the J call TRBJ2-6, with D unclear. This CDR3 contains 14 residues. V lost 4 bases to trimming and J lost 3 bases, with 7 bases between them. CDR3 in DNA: TGTGCCAGCAGTTCTCGAGATGGGGCCAACGTCCTGACTTTC. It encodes CASSSRDGANVLTF.

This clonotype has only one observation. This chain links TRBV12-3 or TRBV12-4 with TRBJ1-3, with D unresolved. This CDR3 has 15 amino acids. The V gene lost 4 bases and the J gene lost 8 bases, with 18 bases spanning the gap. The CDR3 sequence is CASSSFDLREDTIYF. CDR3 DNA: TGTGCCAGCAGTTCCTTCGACCTTCGTGAGGACACCATATATTTT.

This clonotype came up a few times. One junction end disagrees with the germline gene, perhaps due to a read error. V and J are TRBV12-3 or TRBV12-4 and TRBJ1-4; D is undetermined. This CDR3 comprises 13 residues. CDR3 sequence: CASSFWSNERLFF. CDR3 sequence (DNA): TGTGCCAGCAGTTTCTGGAGTAATGAAAGACTGTTTTTT.

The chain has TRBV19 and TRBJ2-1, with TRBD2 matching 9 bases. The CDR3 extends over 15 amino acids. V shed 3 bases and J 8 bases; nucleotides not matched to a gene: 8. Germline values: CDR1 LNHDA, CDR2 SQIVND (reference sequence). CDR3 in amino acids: CASSMDSGGRDEQFF. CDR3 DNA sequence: TGTGCCAGTAGTATGGATAGCGGGGGCAGGGATGAGCAGTTCTTC.

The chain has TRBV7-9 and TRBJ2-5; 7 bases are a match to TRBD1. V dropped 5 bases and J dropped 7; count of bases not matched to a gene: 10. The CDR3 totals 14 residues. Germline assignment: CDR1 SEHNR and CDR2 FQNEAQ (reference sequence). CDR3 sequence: CASSPKQGPLTQYF. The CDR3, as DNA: TGTGCCAGCAGCCCAAAACAGGGGCCCCTGACCCAGTACTTC.

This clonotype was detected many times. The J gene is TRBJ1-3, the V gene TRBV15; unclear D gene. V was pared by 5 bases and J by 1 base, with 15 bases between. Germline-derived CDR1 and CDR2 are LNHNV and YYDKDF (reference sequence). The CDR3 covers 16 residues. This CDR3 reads CATSVGYLGSGNTIYF. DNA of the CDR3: TGTGCCACCAGCGTGGGATACTTAGGGTCTGGAAACACCATATATTTT.

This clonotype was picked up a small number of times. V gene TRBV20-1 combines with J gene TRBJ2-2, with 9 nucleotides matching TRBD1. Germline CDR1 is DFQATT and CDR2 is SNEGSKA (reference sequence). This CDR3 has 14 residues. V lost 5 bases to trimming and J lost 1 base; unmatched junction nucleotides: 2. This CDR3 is CSAGTGWNTGELFF. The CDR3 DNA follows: TGCAGTGCTGGGACAGGGTGGAACACCGGGGAGCTGTTTTTT.

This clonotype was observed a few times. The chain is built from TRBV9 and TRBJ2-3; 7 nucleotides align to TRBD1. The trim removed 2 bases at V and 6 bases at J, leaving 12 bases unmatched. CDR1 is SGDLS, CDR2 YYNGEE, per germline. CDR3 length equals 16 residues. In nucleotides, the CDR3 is TGTGCCAGCAGCGTTTCCCTGGGACAGAGGTCCGATACGCAGTATTTT. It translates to CASSVSLGQRSDTQYF.

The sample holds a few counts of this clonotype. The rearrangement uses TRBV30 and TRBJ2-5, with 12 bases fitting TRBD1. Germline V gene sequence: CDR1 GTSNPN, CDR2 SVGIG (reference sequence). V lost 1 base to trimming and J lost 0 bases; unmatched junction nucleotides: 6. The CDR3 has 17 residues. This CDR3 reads CAWSEGQGAKYQETQYF. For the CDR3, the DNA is TGTGCCTGGAGTGAGGGACAGGGGGCTAAGTACCAAGAGACCCAGTACTTC. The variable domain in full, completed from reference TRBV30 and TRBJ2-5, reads SQTIHQWPATLVQPVGSPLSLECTVEGTSNPNLYWYRQAAGRGLQLLFYSVGIGQISSEVPQNLSASRPQDRQFILSSKKLLLSDSGFYLCAWSEGQGAKYQETQYFGPGTRLLVL.

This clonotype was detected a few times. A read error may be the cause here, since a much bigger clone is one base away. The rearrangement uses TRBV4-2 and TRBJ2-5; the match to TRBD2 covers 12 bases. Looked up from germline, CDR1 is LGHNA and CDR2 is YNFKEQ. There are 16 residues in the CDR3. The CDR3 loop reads CASSRGLAGAEETRYF. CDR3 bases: TGTGCCAGCAGCCGGGGACTAGCGGGTGCTGAAGAGACCCGGTACTTC.

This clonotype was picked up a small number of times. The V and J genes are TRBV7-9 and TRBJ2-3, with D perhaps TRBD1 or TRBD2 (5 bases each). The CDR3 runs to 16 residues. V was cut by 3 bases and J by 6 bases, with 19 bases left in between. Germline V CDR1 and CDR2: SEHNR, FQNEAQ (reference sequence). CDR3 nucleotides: TGTGCCAGCAGCTTTCTCCAGGGACCCCGGAGGGATACGCAGTATTTT. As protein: CASSFLQGPRRDTQYF.

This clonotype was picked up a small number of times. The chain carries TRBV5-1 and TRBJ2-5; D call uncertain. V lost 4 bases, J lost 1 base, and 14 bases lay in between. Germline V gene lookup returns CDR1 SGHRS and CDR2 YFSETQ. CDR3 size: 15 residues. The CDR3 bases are TGCGCCAGCAGCCTTTTTCTCGGCCGCCAAGAGACCCAGTACTTC. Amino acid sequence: CASSLFLGRQETQYF.

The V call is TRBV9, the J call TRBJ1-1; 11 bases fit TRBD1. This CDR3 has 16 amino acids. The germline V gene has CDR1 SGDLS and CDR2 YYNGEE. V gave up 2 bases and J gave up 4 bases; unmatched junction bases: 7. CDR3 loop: CASSVPGQGASTEAFF. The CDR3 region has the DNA TGTGCCAGCAGCGTTCCCGGACAGGGGGCCAGCACTGAAGCTTTCTTT.

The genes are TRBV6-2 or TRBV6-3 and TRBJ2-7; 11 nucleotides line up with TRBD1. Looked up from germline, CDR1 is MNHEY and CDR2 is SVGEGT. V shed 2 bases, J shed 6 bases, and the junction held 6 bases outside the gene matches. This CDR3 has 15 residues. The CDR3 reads CASSYARTGGREQYF. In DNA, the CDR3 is TGTGCCAGCAGTTACGCCCGGACAGGGGGCCGCGAGCAGTACTTC.

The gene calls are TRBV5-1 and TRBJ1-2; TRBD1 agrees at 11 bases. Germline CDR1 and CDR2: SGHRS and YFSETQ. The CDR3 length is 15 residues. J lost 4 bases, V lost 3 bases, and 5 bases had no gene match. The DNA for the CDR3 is TGCGCCAGCAGCTGGACAGGGGGCGAGGGCTATGGCTACACCTTC. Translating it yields CASSWTGGEGYGYTF.

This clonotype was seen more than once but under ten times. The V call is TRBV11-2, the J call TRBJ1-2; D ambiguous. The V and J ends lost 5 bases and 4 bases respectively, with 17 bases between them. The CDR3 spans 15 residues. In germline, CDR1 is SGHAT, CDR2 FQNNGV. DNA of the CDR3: TGTGCCAGCAGCCCCGGTTCTTGGGGTGCCTATGGCTACACCTTC. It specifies CASSPGSWGAYGYTF.

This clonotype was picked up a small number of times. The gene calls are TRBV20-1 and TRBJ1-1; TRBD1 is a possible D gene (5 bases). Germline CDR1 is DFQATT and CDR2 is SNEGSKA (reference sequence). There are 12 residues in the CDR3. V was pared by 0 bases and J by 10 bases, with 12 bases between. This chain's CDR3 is CSARDRGERAFF. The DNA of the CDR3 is TGCAGTGCTAGAGATCGGGGCGAGAGAGCTTTCTTT.

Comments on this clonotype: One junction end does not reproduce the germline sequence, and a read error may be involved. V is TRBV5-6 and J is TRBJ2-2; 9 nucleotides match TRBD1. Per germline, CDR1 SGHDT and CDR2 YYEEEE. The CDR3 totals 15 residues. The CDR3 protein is CAGSEQGAHTGELFF. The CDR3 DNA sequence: TGTGCCGGCAGTGAACAGGGGGCGCATACCGGGGAGCTGTTTTTT.

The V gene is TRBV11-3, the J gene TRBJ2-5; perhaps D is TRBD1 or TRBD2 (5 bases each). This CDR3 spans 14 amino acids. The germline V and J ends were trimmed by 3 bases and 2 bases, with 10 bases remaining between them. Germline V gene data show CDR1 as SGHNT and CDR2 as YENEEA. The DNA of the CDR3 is TGTGCCAGCAGCTTCGGGACCCAACAAGAGACCCAGTACTTC. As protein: CASSFGTQQETQYF.

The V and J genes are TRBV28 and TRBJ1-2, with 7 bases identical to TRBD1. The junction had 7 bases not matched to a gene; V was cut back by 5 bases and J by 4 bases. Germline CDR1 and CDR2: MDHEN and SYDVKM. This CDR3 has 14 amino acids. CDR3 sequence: CASSPPTGSYGYTF. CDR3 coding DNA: TGTGCCAGCAGTCCCCCGACAGGGTCCTATGGCTACACCTTC.

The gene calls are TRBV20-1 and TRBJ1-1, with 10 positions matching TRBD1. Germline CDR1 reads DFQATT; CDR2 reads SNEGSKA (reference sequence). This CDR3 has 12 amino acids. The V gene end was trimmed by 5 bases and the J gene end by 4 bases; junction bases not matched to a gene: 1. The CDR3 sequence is CSAGDRGTEAFF. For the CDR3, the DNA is TGCAGTGCTGGGGACAGGGGCACTGAAGCTTTCTTT.

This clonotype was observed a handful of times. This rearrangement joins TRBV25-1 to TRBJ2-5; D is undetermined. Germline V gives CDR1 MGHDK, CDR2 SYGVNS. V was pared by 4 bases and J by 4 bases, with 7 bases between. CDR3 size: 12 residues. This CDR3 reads CASSGRGETQYF. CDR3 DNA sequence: TGTGCCAGCAGTGGTCGAGGAGAGACCCAGTACTTC.

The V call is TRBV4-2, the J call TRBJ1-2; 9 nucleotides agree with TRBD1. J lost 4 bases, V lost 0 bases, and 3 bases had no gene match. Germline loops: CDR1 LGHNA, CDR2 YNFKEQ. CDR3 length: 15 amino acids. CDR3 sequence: CASSQDRTGVYGYTF. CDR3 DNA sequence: TGTGCCAGCAGCCAAGATAGGACAGGGGTCTATGGCTACACCTTC.

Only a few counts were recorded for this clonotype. The CDR3 DNA reads as TGTGCCAGCACACATGCGGGACTCTCGGGGGGAGATACGCAGTATTTT. It encodes CASTHAGLSGGDTQYF. This chain connects TRBV12-3 or TRBV12-4 to TRBJ2-3; TRBD2 matches 7 bases. The CDR3 has 16 amino acids. Trimming removed 7 bases from V and 5 bases from J; junction bases left unmatched: 15.